These T cell receptor beta chains were read from a single sample in a study of technical replicates of blood from a handful of donors. Here immunoSEQ multiplex PCR was the method, and the copy in TCRdb shows in-frame clones only, minus some. The table lists tens of thousands of clones, 91% of them singletons, with 0.3% to 0.45% in the top ten. The material sequenced was T cells isolated from PBMCs. Receptor source: a human donor in good health. Some clones in this sample may be carry-over from other donors' samples. CDR3s include the opening cysteine and the closing phenylalanine or tryptophan. D genes are given only for firm matches. Expanded clones get a size class; other rows say once, few or many, or leave the size out.

v_call	d_call	j_call	clone_size	cdr3_nt	cdr3_aa
TRBV2	TRBD2	TRBJ2-1	-	TGTGCCAGCGAAAGCGGGAGGGTCGATGAGCAGTTCTTC	CASESGRVDEQFF
TRBV6-1	-	TRBJ2-1	-	TGTGCCAGCAGTGAATCGGGGTATCCTGAGCAGTTCTTC	CASSESGYPEQFF
TRBV25-1	-	TRBJ2-7	-	TGTGCCAGCGCGTGGAGCTACGAGCAGTACTTC	CASAWSYEQYF
TRBV9	TRBD2	TRBJ2-1	-	TGTGCCAGCAGCGTAAGGACTAGCGGGACCGATGAGCAGTTCTTC	CASSVRTSGTDEQFF
TRBV30	-	TRBJ1-6	-	TGTGCCTGGAGTGTGGCAGGGGAGGGTAATTCACCCCTCCACTTT	CAWSVAGEGNSPLHF
TRBV4-3	TRBD2	TRBJ2-1	-	TGCGCCAGCAGCCAAGAATCTATCGCGGGAGTTTCCTACAATGAGCAGTTCTTC	CASSQESIAGVSYNEQFF
TRBV11-3	-	TRBJ2-3	-	TGTGCCAGCAGCTTACGAGTAACTTCCACAGATACGCAGTATTTT	CASSLRVTSTDTQYF
TRBV5-8	TRBD2	TRBJ2-2	-	TGTGCCAGCAACCCGGGGACTAGCGGGAACACCGGGGAGCTGTTTTTT	CASNPGTSGNTGELFF
TRBV7-8	-	TRBJ2-3	-	TGTGCCAGCAGCTTGGTAGCGGTTATCACAGATACGCAGTATTTT	CASSLVAVITDTQYF
TRBV6-5	-	TRBJ2-3	-	TGTGCCAGCAGTTGGGCTAGCACAGATACGCAGTATTTT	CASSWASTDTQYF
TRBV10-3	TRBD2	TRBJ2-7	-	TGTGCCATCAGTGGCGGGACTAGCGGTGCCTACGAGCAGTACTTC	CAISGGTSGAYEQYF
TRBV28	TRBD2	TRBJ2-1	-	TGTGCCAGCAGTTTGCTGGGGGGGTTTGAGCAGTTCTTC	CASSLLGGFEQFF
TRBV7-3	-	TRBJ2-2	once	TGTGCCAGCAACAAGGGACTCCCCTACACCGGGGAGCTGTTTTTT	CASNKGLPYTGELFF
TRBV11-3	TRBD1	TRBJ1-1	-	TGTGCCAGCAGCCGACGGGGACAGGGGTCCACTGAAGCTTTCTTT	CASSRRGQGSTEAFF
TRBV4-1	TRBD2	TRBJ2-2	-	TGCGCCAGCAGCCAAGAAAGGGGACTAGCGGGACACGGGGAGCTGTTTTTT	CASSQERGLAGHGELFF
TRBV6-1	TRBD1	TRBJ1-3	-	TGTGCCAGCAGTGTACTCCGGGACAGAGAAAACACCATATATTTT	CASSVLRDRENTIYF
TRBV27	-	TRBJ2-3	once	TGTGCCAGCAGTTTCCTGGCTCAGGCCCGCACAGATACGCAGTATTTT	CASSFLAQARTDTQYF
TRBV4-1	TRBD1	TRBJ2-1	-	TGCGCCAGCAGCCTCAGGGGGCTGGCTCCGAATGAGCAGTTCTTC	CASSLRGLAPNEQFF
TRBV5-5	-	TRBJ1-5	-	TGTGCCAGCAGCTTAACAGAGTATCAGCCCCAGCATTTT	CASSLTEYQPQHF
TRBV27	TRBD1	TRBJ2-7	-	TGTGCCAGCAGTCATATGGACAGGGGGCACTACGAGCAGTACTTC	CASSHMDRGHYEQYF
TRBV5-1	TRBD2	TRBJ2-1	-	TGCGCCAGCGGACCGGGAGGCTCCTACAATGAGCAGTTCTTC	CASGPGGSYNEQFF
TRBV7-9	-	TRBJ1-3	-	TGTCTATACGCAGGCGGAAACACCATATATTTT	CLYAGGNTIYF